Listed below are T cell receptor beta chains from one sample, sequenced in a study of cytomegalovirus exposure and HLA in healthy donors. Profiled with immunoSEQ multiplex PCR; TCRdb holds only in-frame clones, not every one. Counted here are about 110,000 clones, 75% to 80% occurring once; the ten biggest clones make up approximately 1.3%. Sequenced material: PBMCs. The receptor source for this set is a woman in her 30s in good health and CMV-seronegative. CDR3s include the opening cysteine and the closing phenylalanine or tryptophan. A D gene is named only where the DNA matches it firmly. Size is omitted from some rows. Given values are once, few, many or a class for expanded clones.

TRBD1	TRBV4-1	few	TRBJ2-6	TGCGCCAGCAGCCAAGATCCAGGGGGAACCTTCTCTGGGGCCAACGTCCTGACTTTC	CASSQDPGGTFSGANVLTF
TRBD1	TRBV5-4	once	TRBJ1-3	TGTGCCAGCAGCGGGACAGGGGGATCTGGAAACACCATATATTTT	CASSGTGGSGNTIYF
-	TRBV5-6	-	TRBJ1-2	TGTGCCAGCAGCCTCCGTCAGGTACTTAACTATGGCTACACCTTC	CASSLRQVLNYGYTF
-	TRBV28	-	TRBJ1-2	TGTGCCAGCAGTCCGGGGTGGTATGGCTACACCTTC	CASSPGWYGYTF
-	TRBV19	-	TRBJ2-2	TGTGCCAGTAGTAGGCGGACGAACACCGGGGAGCTGTTTTTT	CASSRRTNTGELFF
TRBD1	TRBV5-8	few	TRBJ1-5	TGTGCCAGCAGCCCGCTCCTCGGACAGGGGTGGGGACAGCCCCAGCATTTT	CASSPLLGQGWGQPQHF
-	TRBV7-6	-	TRBJ1-3	TGTGCCAGCAGCTTACTTGGGGCGAGCTCTGGAAACACCATATATTTT	CASSLLGASSGNTIYF
TRBD2	TRBV6-4	-	TRBJ2-7	TGTGCCAGTTACCCTAGCGGGGGGCCCGACGAGCAGTACTTC	CASYPSGGPDEQYF
-	TRBV27	-	TRBJ1-1	TGTGCCAGCAGTTTCGGTACAGCAAACCCCGATTCGGCTTTCTTT	CASSFGTANPDSAFF
TRBD1	TRBV6-5	-	TRBJ2-1	TGTGCCAGCAGTATACAGGGGCCCTCCTACAATGAGCAGTTCTTC	CASSIQGPSYNEQFF
TRBD1	TRBV7-8	-	TRBJ1-5	TGTGCCAGCAGCCGTATTTTAAGGGGACAGGGGGCTTCCCGCAATCAGCCCCAGCATTTT	CASSRILRGQGASRNQPQHF
TRBD2	TRBV28	-	TRBJ2-7	TGTGCCAGCAGCCTTAGCGGGAGGACGTCCTACGAGCAGTACTTC	CASSLSGRTSYEQYF
TRBD2	TRBV2	once	TRBJ2-7	TGTGCCAGCATCCCGGGAGGGGCGAGCTACGAGCAGTACTTC	CASIPGGASYEQYF
-	TRBV6-6	-	TRBJ2-7	TGTGCCAGCAGTCGAACCGACAGGGAGCAGTACTTC	CASSRTDREQYF
-	TRBV7-6	-	TRBJ1-4	TGTGCCAGCAGCTTGCGGCAGGGTCAAGAAAAACTGTTTTTT	CASSLRQGQEKLFF
-	TRBV21-1	-	TRBJ2-2	TGTGCCAGCAGCACTTTAGCGGGGCTAAACACCGGGGAGCTGTTTTTT	CASSTLAGLNTGELFF
-	TRBV2	-	TRBJ2-1	TGTGCCAGCAGAATGGACTGGAACAATGAGCAGTTCTTC	CASRMDWNNEQFF
-	TRBV4-3	-	TRBJ1-6	TGCGCCAGCAGCCAATTTACCAGCTCCTATAATTCACCCCTCCACTTT	CASSQFTSSYNSPLHF
TRBD2	TRBV10-3	-	TRBJ2-5	TGTGCCATCAGTGAGACTAGCGGGTCTAAAGAGACCCAGTACTTC	CAISETSGSKETQYF
-	TRBV12-5	-	TRBJ2-1	TGTGCTAGTGCCCCACAGGGCCCCCGGGATGAGCAGTTCTTC	CASAPQGPRDEQFF
TRBD2	TRBV7-3	-	TRBJ2-7	TGTGCCAGCAATTCCGGGAGGATCTACGAGCAGTACTTC	CASNSGRIYEQYF
-	TRBV30	-	TRBJ2-7	TGTGCCGCCCAGGGGGGAACCTACGAGCAGTACTTC	CAAQGGTYEQYF
TRBD1	TRBV5-6	-	TRBJ2-7	TGTGCCAGCAGCTCAAGGGACAGGGGCTCCTACGAGCAGTACTTC	CASSSRDRGSYEQYF
TRBD1	TRBV30	-	TRBJ2-2	TGTGCCTGGACCTATTGGGACAGCGAGAACACCGGGGAGCTGTTTTTT	CAWTYWDSENTGELFF
-	TRBV27	-	TRBJ2-7	TGTGCCAGCAGTTCCAGACAGCCCTCCTACGAGCAGTACTTC	CASSSRQPSYEQYF
-	TRBV28	-	TRBJ1-1	TGTGCCAGCACCCGCGTGAACACTGAAGCTTTCTTT	CASTRVNTEAFF
-	TRBV6-1	few	TRBJ2-6	TGTGCCAGCAGTGCTCCCCTCCTCTCTGGGGCCAACGTCCTGACTTTC	CASSAPLLSGANVLTF
-	TRBV4-3	-	TRBJ2-7	TGCGCCAGCAGCCCGGCGGGGGCCGCGAGCGGCTACGAGCAGTACTTC	CASSPAGAASGYEQYF
-	TRBV28	-	TRBJ1-1	TGTGCCAGCAGTTTTTGGGGGCCCAACACTGAAGCTTTCTTT	CASSFWGPNTEAFF
-	TRBV7-9	-	TRBJ1-2	TGTGCCAGCAGGGAGGGGGGGAGCTATGGCTACACCTTC	CASREGGSYGYTF
-	TRBV7-9	-	TRBJ2-7	TGTGCCAGCAGCTCCCGCGGGCCCTCCTACGAGCAGTACTTC	CASSSRGPSYEQYF